This TCR beta chain was sequenced for a study of T cell responses to AZD1222 COVID-19 vaccine. The CDR3 is made up of 15 amino acids. Germline-derived CDR1 and CDR2 are MNHEY and SMNVEV (reference sequence). V lost 4 bases, J lost 0 bases, and 13 bases lay in between. Study conclusions and caveats: A reported finding is that nearly half of spike-specific TCRs target unmutated variant regions. Baseline seropositives among AZD1222 recipients totaled only five to seven.

The study pooled second doses at about 4 or about 12 weeks. Clones were sequenced by immunoSEQ multiplex PCR, and TCRdb holds only the in-frame ones, with some missing. The sample shows more than 85,000 clones, about 88% of them seen only once. To note about this clone: Its antigen is not known.

The gene calls are TRBV27 and TRBJ2-7; tentatively, D is TRBD1 (6 bases). Sample: peripheral blood, taken 28 days after the second AZD1222 dose. This TCR was sampled from an adult who received the AZD1222 COVID-19 vaccine. CDR3 nucleotide sequence: TGTGCCAGCAGTTCAGGGACACCTAGCTCCTACGAGCAGTACTTC. Protein product: CASSSGTPSSYEQYF.